This TCR beta chain was retrieved from a study of blood T cells in healthy people across ages. Then a second PCR, running roughly 7 to 11 cycles, was carried out with a sample-barcoded 5' primer and a J-beta primer mix. Using its own MiXCR run on the 5' RACE reads, TCRdb lists one record per CDR3 protein. The sample records approximately 1.5 million distinct CDR3 sequences, around 35% being singletons. This clonotype was counted a few times. Germline V CDR1 and CDR2: SGHRS, YFSETQ. V was pared by 2 bases and J by 2 bases, with 8 bases between. The CDR3 loop spans 13 amino acids. The chain combines TRBV5-1 with TRBJ2-7; no clear D. The sequencing sample was made of blood. The sequence was collected from a woman aged 25 to 39 in good health. The CDR3 region is CASSFSVPYEQYF. The CDR3 DNA is TGCGCCAGCAGCTTTTCAGTACCCTACGAGCAGTACTTC.